This T cell receptor beta chain was recovered during a study of early T cells in non-severe SARS-CoV-2 infection. General study points: Database matching using VDJdb favored anti-spike CD8 responses, with private and CD4 specificities left missing.

This clonotype was observed many times. Its matching antigen is unknown. Using its own MiXCR run on the 5' RACE reads, TCRdb lists one record per CDR3 protein. Seen here are around 82,000 distinct CDR3 sequences, under 15% observed once, and the top ten hold under 0.75%. Trimming removed 0 bases from V and 11 bases from J; junction bases left unmatched: 4. Germline V gives CDR1 MNHEY, CDR2 SMNVEV (reference sequence). CDR3 length: 13 residues. The J gene is TRBJ2-1, the V gene TRBV27; the match to TRBD2 covers 7 bases. Input material: whole blood. The receptor was isolated from an adult who was a healthcare worker with PCR-confirmed SARS-CoV-2 infection or an uninfected control (not recorded which). The CDR3 spells CASSLSVGGKQFF. In DNA form, the CDR3 reads TGTGCCAGCAGTTTATCTGTCGGGGGGAAGCAGTTCTTC.